This T cell receptor beta chain was found in a study of shared clonotypes between healthy human individuals. Produced via immunoSEQ multiplex PCR; TCRdb's table is partial and in-frame only. The sample yields roughly 2,500,000 clones, 90% to 95% seen once. The sequence derives from a man aged 18-30 years in good health. Some clones in this sample may be carry-over from other donors' samples. The sample consisted of naive CD4+ T cells from PBMCs. Described subset: CD45RA+ positively selected.

CDR3 region: CASRTAGGSYNEQFF. CDR3 sequence (DNA): TGTGCCAGCAGGACGGCGGGCGGCTCCTACAATGAGCAGTTCTTC. The chain recombines TRBV19 with TRBJ2-1; possible D gene TRBD2, 5 bases. The CDR3 runs 15 residues. Germline lookup yields CDR1 LNHDA and CDR2 SQIVND (reference sequence). V lost 9 bases, J lost 0 bases, and 15 bases lay in between.